This T cell receptor beta chain comes out of a study of blood T cell repertoires in COVID-19. Study overall: In each case, the material was cDNA or gDNA derived from T cells, B-cell-depleted T cells, or PBMCs.

As handled by the study authors: Counts of nucleated cells, estimated from reference gene primer amplification, were obtained. Clones were sequenced by immunoSEQ multiplex PCR, and TCRdb holds only the in-frame ones, with some missing. The D gene and trimming were derived from the DNA, and the V and J assignments and clone size from that table. The table has about 120,000 clones, 90% seen once. Enrolled during active infection, Seattle patients were then followed longitudinally. V dropped 3 bases and J dropped 3; count of bases not matched to a gene: 5. The germline gives CDR1 LNHDA, CDR2 SQIVND (reference sequence). The CDR3 consists of 16 residues.

The sequenced material came from peripheral blood. J is TRBJ2-3 and V is TRBV19; 11 bases are shared with TRBD2. This clonotype was obtained from a woman aged 55-69 years with COVID-19, enrolled during active disease. The CDR3 DNA follows: TGTGCCAGTAGTATGGGCGCTAGCGGGGGGACAGATACGCAGTATTTT. Its protein product is CASSMGASGGTDTQYF.